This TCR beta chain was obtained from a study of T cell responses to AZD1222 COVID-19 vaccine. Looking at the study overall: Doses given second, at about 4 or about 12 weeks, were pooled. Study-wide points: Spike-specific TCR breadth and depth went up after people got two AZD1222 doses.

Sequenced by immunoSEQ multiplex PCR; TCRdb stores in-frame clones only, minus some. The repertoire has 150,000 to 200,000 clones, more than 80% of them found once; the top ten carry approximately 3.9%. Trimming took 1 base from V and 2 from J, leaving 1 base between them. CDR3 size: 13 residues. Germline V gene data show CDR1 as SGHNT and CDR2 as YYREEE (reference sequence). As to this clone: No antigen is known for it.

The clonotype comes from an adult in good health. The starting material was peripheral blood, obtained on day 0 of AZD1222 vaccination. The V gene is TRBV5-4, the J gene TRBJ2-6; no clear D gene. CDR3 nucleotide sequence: TGTGCCAGCAGCTTGACTGGGGCCAACGTCCTGACTTTC. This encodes CASSLTGANVLTF.